The next 17 T cell receptor beta chains were all read from a single sample in a study of glioma-infiltrating T cells (dated by TCRdb to 2016 to 2017). The sample was run on an Illumina MiSeq. The iRepertoire nested amplicon-rescue multiplex PCR (arm-PCR) platform was used to amplify TCR alpha and beta CDR3 regions from RNA. Using fastp at Q25 and MiXCR, TCRdb reprocessed the public reads and kept productive beta chains. Rows are combined by CDR3 protein, so each entry shows the most common genes and DNA. This sample is represented by 100,000 to 150,000 distinct CDR3 sequences; about 23% of them were singletons. The top ten constitute about 15% of the sample. The sample was glioma tissue, nonneoplastic brain tissue, or PBMCs (not recorded which). The receptors come from a human donor with low-grade glioma or glioblastoma, undergoing nonglioma brain surgery, or in good health (not recorded which).

This clonotype was picked up many times. V gene TRBV20-1 combines with J gene TRBJ2-1; 11 nucleotides match TRBD2. The germline gives CDR1 DFQATT, CDR2 SNEGSKA (reference sequence). The CDR3 runs to 15 residues. V lost 5 bases, J lost 0 bases, and 3 bases stayed unmatched. The CDR3 sequence is CSAFSGRASYNEQFF. CDR3 sequence (DNA): TGCAGTGCTTTTAGCGGGAGGGCCTCCTACAATGAGCAGTTCTTC.

This clonotype was recorded at least ten times. The rearrangement uses TRBV20-1 and TRBJ1-2; D possibly corresponds to TRBD1 (6 bases). Germline-derived CDR1 and CDR2 are DFQATT and SNEGSKA (reference sequence). V dropped 6 bases and J dropped 4 bases, with 18 bases sitting between them. The CDR3 totals 14 residues. The CDR3 is CSAPQGMGVYGYTF. The CDR3 nucleotides read TGCAGTGCCCCTCAGGGGATGGGGGTCTATGGCTACACCTTC.

Many counts were recorded for this clonotype. The chain has TRBV6-1 and TRBJ2-2, with D perhaps TRBD2 (5 bases). The germline V gene encodes CDR1 MNHNS and CDR2 SASEGT. The V gene lost 5 bases and the J gene lost 4 bases, with 14 bases spanning the gap. There are 15 residues in the CDR3. The CDR3 sequence is CASSFGTRGTGELFF. CDR3 nucleotide sequence: TGTGCCAGCAGTTTTGGAACTCGGGGCACCGGGGAGCTGTTTTTT.

The table lists this clonotype with many counts. The chain carries TRBV6-1 and TRBJ2-7; tentative D call: TRBD2 (5 bases). Germline lookup yields CDR1 MNHNS and CDR2 SASEGT. The CDR3 length is 15 residues. V was shortened by 2 bases and J by 0 bases, with 11 bases between the two germline ends. The CDR3 DNA reads as TGTGCCAGCAGTGAATCGCTGGGGAGCTCCTACGAGCAGTACTTC. Translated, it gives CASSESLGSSYEQYF.

On this clonotype itself: A junction boundary mismatches the germline segment, possibly from a read error. The chain employs TRBV18 and TRBJ2-2; 7 bases are shared with TRBD1. This CDR3 comprises 14 residues. CDR1 is KGHSH and CDR2 is LQKENI in the germline V gene. CDR3 sequence: CAGSPGGNTGELFF. The DNA for the CDR3 is TGTGCCGGCTCACCAGGGGGAAACACCGGGGAGCTGTTTTTT.

This clonotype was picked up many times. The rearrangement links TRBV18 to TRBJ2-7; 7 nucleotides match TRBD2. V lost 4 bases and J lost 3; bases outside the gene matches: 0. The CDR3 is 12 residues long. Germline CDR1 and CDR2: KGHSH and LQKENI. The CDR3 here is CASSRDYYEQYF. The CDR3, as DNA: TGTGCCAGCTCACGGGACTACTACGAGCAGTACTTC.

Turning to this clonotype: A much larger clone lies one base from this, so it may be a read error. V is TRBV7-2 and J is TRBJ2-4, with D perhaps TRBD1 or TRBD2 (6 bases each). The CDR3 is 13 residues long. CDR1 and CDR2 from the germline V gene are SGHTA and FQGNSA. Trimming removed 8 bases at V and 7 bases at J, with 15 bases between. CDR3 loop: CASGPGGLNIQYF. DNA of the CDR3: TGTGCCAGCGGCCCTGGGGGGCTCAACATTCAGTACTTC. Full variable domain (rest looked up from reference TRBV7-2 and TRBJ2-4): GAGVSQSPSNKVTEKGKDVELRCDPISGHTALYWYRQSLGQGLEFLIYFQGNSAPDKSGLPSDRFSAERTGGSVSTLTIQRTQQEDSAVYLCASGPGGLNIQYFGAGTRLSVL.

This clonotype was counted a few times. A much more abundant neighbour one base away suggests this may be a read error. The chain uses TRBV27 and TRBJ2-1; D may be TRBD1 (5 bases). This CDR3 has 12 residues. V was clipped by 3 bases and J by 8 bases, with 8 bases between them. CDR1 MNHEY and CDR2 SMNVEV come from the germline V gene (reference sequence). CDR3 sequence reads: CASSFLGDEQFF. CDR3 in DNA: TGTGCCAGCAGTTTCCTAGGGGATGAGCAGTTCTTC.

On this clonotype: A much larger clone is a single base away; this may be a read error. DNA for the CDR3: TGTGCCAGCAGCTTACCGGGACAGGGGGCTGGCGGGCAGTACTTC. Residues: CASSLPGQGAGGQYF. This sequence joins TRBV7-2 and TRBJ2-7; 12 bases agree with TRBD1. Unmatched junction bases numbered 8, after V lost 2 bases and J lost 9 bases. Per the germline V gene, CDR1 is SGHTA and CDR2 is FQGNSA. The CDR3 contains 15 residues.

This sequence joins TRBV15 and TRBJ1-1, with TRBD1 as a possible D gene (5 bases). CDR3 length: 18 amino acids. V was trimmed by 10 bases and J by 4 bases, leaving 31 bases between them. In germline, CDR1 is LNHNV, CDR2 YYDKDF (reference sequence). CDR3 sequence (DNA): TGTGCCATCAGAACCGCACTCCTGGCGTTCGAGAGGGGCACTGAAGCTTTCTTT. Protein: CAIRTALLAFERGTEAFF. Together with reference TRBV15 and TRBJ1-1, the CDR3 gives the full variable domain: DAMVIQNPRYQVTQFGKPVTLSCSQTLNHNVMYWYQQKSSQAPKLLFHYYDKDFNNEADTPDNFQSRRPNTSFCFLDIRSPGLGDTAMYLCAIRTALLAFERGTEAFFGQGTRLTVV.

The CDR3, as DNA: TGCAGTGTTAGTCCATCAGTCGGTAGCCCCTACAATGAGCAGTTCTTC. Residues: CSVSPSVGSPYNEQFF. The genes are TRBV20-1 and TRBJ2-1; D is unresolved. The germline gives CDR1 DFQATT, CDR2 SNEGSKA (reference sequence). The CDR3 contains 16 residues. V was trimmed by 7 bases and J by 2 bases, leaving 21 bases between them.

This clonotype was detected many times. V usage is TRBV7-9 and J usage is TRBJ2-7; D is perhaps TRBD1 (5 bases). CDR3 length equals 14 residues. The V and J ends lost 4 bases and 2 bases respectively, with 12 bases between them. Germline V gene lookup returns CDR1 SEHNR and CDR2 FQNEAQ (reference sequence). The CDR3 protein is CASSSGKFAYEQYF. CDR3 in DNA: TGTGCCAGCAGCTCAGGGAAATTTGCCTACGAGCAGTACTTC.

The chain combines TRBV25-1 with TRBJ1-4; D perhaps matches TRBD1 (5 bases). Deletions cut 8 bases from V and 8 bases from J, with 15 bases between. The CDR3 has 13 amino acids. Germline assignment: CDR1 MGHDK and CDR2 SYGVNS. This chain's CDR3 is CASGWDVGEKLFF. CDR3 DNA: TGTGCCAGCGGGTGGGACGTAGGGGAAAAACTGTTTTTT.

This clonotype occurred many times. The J gene is TRBJ1-5, the V gene TRBV10-3; 9 positions agree with TRBD1. Looked up from germline, CDR1 is ENHRY and CDR2 is SYGVKD. The CDR3 sequence is 14 residues long. J gave up 6 bases and V 7 bases, and 7 bases lay outside the gene matches. Written as DNA, the CDR3 is TGTGCCATCAAACCCGGGACAGGGACTCAGCCCCAGCATTTT. Its protein product is CAIKPGTGTQPQHF.

This clonotype was observed at least ten times. A read error may produce the germline difference seen at one junction end. The chain carries TRBV20-1 and TRBJ2-1; D remains ambiguous. Germline CDR1 is DFQATT and CDR2 is SNEGSKA (reference sequence). The CDR3 extends over 14 amino acids. The CDR3 loop is CSAMTQRITNGQFF. Written as DNA, the CDR3 is TGCAGTGCAATGACCCAGCGTATAACCAATGGGCAGTTCTTC.

This clonotype was observed at least ten times. This chain connects TRBV6-1 to TRBJ1-2, with D unclear. V lost 2 bases, J lost 4 bases, and 5 bases lay in between. Germline-derived CDR1 and CDR2 are MNHNS and SASEGT. The length of the CDR3 is 12 residues. CDR3 residues: CASSEQRYGYTF. CDR3 nucleotide sequence: TGTGCCAGCAGTGAACAGCGCTATGGCTACACCTTC.

The genes are TRBV12-3 or TRBV12-4 and TRBJ2-2, with D unresolved. The CDR3 consists of 15 residues. V lost 3 bases and J lost 4, with 12 bases in between. The CDR3 sequence is CASSFFTESTGELFF. The DNA of the CDR3 is TGTGCCAGCAGTTTCTTTACGGAGAGCACCGGGGAGCTGTTTTTT.